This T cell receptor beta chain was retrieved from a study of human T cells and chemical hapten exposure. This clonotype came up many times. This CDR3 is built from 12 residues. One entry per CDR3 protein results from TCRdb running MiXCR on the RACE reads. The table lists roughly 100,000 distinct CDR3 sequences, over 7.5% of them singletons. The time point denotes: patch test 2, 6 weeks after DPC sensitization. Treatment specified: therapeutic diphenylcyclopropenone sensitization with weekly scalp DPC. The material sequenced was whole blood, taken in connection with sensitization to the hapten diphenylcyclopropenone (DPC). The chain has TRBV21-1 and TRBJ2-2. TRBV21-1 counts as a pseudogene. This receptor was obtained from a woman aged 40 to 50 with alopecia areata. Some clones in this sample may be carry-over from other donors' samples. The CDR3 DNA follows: TGTGCCAGCAGCAAGTGGTCCGGGGAGCTGTTTTTT. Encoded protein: CASSKWSGELFF.